This note documents a single T cell receptor (beta chain) sequence. What it binds is unknown. The data stem from a study of OX40 agonist ivuxolimab in advanced cancers. At the level of the study: The drug used for patients, ivuxolimab, was an agonistic anti-OX40 (CD134) antibody. Every 2 weeks, patients got intravenous ivuxolimab at one of six dose levels (0.01-10 mg/kg). Cohort: around 83% men, mean age around 60, aged roughly 23 to 90.

TCRdb's copy holds only in-frame clones and misses some; the assay was immunoSEQ multiplex PCR. The sample carries 50,000 to 55,000 clones, approximately 80% recorded once. V shed 5 bases and J 5 bases; nucleotides not matched to a gene: 11. CDR3 length: 15 amino acids. Germline-derived CDR1 and CDR2 are SEHNR and FQNEAQ (reference sequence). General study findings and limits: Among the lowest peripheral clonal expansion occurred in 0.1-3.0 mg/kg partial responders.

This receptor was taken from an adult with an advanced solid tumor such as melanoma, head and neck, liver or kidney cancer. The V gene is TRBV7-9, the J gene TRBJ2-7; the match to TRBD1 covers 8 bases. The sequencing here drew on CD4+ or CD8+ T cells sorted from blood, taken in a trial of the OX40 agonist ivuxolimab. The CDR3 loop reads CASSPGQGSVHEQYF. CDR3 DNA: TGTGCCAGCAGCCCAGGACAGGGATCCGTCCACGAGCAGTACTTC.